What follows are 8 T cell receptor beta chains derived from one specimen sequenced in a study of CD8+ T cells in alopecia areata. Sequencing used cDNA as its template, made by extracting RNA and reverse transcribing it. Repertoires were generated with immunoSEQ multiplex PCR, while TCRdb's copy carries only in-frame clones and drops some. The data show roughly 150,000 clones, 45% to 60% seen once. The treatment was: oral pan-JAK inhibitor, 5-10 mg twice daily. The sample consisted of CD8+ T cells sorted from blood, taken at week 4, from a patient treated with tofacitinib. These receptors originate from a human donor with alopecia areata.

This clone was seen a handful of times. The chain links TRBV19 to TRBJ1-1; 11 positions agree with TRBD1. With 4 bases clipped from V and 4 bases from J, the junction kept 5 bases outside the gene matches. The germline V gene encodes CDR1 LNHDA and CDR2 SQIVND (reference sequence). The CDR3 length is 15 residues. The CDR3 DNA follows: TGTGCCAGTAGTAGTCGGACAGGGGGCGTCACTGAAGCTTTCTTT. It specifies CASSSRTGGVTEAFF.

This rearrangement joins TRBV30 to TRBJ1-2; tentatively, D is TRBD1 (6 bases). Germline V CDR1 and CDR2: GTSNPN, SVGIG (reference sequence). Trimming took off 3 bases at V and 4 bases at J, with 18 bases between the two ends. The length of the CDR3 is 15 residues. The CDR3 loop reads CAWRGRQGIAYGYTF. CDR3 nucleotide sequence: TGTGCCTGGAGGGGGCGTCAGGGGATAGCCTATGGCTACACCTTC.

The CDR3 region has the DNA TGCAGCATAGACCCCCTGCCTAGCTCCTACAATGAGCAGTTCTTC. It specifies CSIDPLPSSYNEQFF. The chain recombines TRBV29-1 with TRBJ2-1; D unresolved. The germline V gene encodes CDR1 SQVTM and CDR2 ANQGSEA. The CDR3 has 15 amino acids. Between the trimmed V and J ends, which lost 8 bases and 0 bases, there was a span of 17 bases.

This clone was detected once. The chain has TRBV7-9 and TRBJ2-3, with D possibly being TRBD2 (5 bases). V lost 8 bases, J lost 6 bases, and 12 bases lay in between. The CDR3 is made up of 12 amino acids. From germline, CDR1 is SEHNR and CDR2 FQNEAQ (reference sequence). The CDR3 protein is CASSEGLDTQYF. The CDR3 bases are TGTGCCAGCTCAGAGGGCCTCGATACGCAGTATTTT.

The gene calls are TRBV13 and TRBJ2-5, with 9 bases identical to TRBD2. The V and J ends lost 5 bases and 5 bases, in that order; junction bases with no gene match: 9. The germline CDR1 and CDR2 sequences are PRHDT and FYEKMQ (reference sequence). The CDR3 covers 15 residues. The CDR3 region has the DNA TGTGCCAGCAGCGGCCCCCAGCGGGGGGTGGAGACCCAGTACTTC. It codes for CASSGPQRGVETQYF.

The V call is TRBV7-8, the J call TRBJ1-1; D is possibly TRBD1 (6 bases). Trimming shortened V by 5 bases and J by 1 base, and 14 bases separated the two germline ends. Germline CDR1 SGHVS, CDR2 FQNEAQ. This CDR3 has 15 residues. The CDR3 DNA sequence: TGTGCCAGCAGCCCCTCAAAGACAGGGAACACTGAAGCTTTCTTT. Amino acid sequence: CASSPSKTGNTEAFF.

CDR3 loop: CASSVATAPIPGGYTF. The CDR3 nucleotides read TGTGCCAGCAGCGTAGCGACAGCACCGATTCCGGGTGGCTACACCTTC. J is TRBJ1-2 and V is TRBV9; TRBD1 is a possible D gene (5 bases). Germline V gene sequence: CDR1 SGDLS, CDR2 YYNGEE. The CDR3 is 16 amino acids. Trimming cost V 0 bases and J 7 bases, with 19 bases left between them.

The gene calls are TRBV7-2 and TRBJ1-3; the D is unclear. The CDR3 length is 15 residues. Germline V CDR1 and CDR2: SGHTA, FQGNSA. The V and J ends lost 1 base and 0 bases respectively, with 7 bases between them. The CDR3 protein is CASSLGLTSGNTIYF. CDR3 nucleotide sequence: TGTGCCAGCAGCTTAGGACTTACCTCTGGAAACACCATATATTTT.